A selection of T cell receptor beta chains follows, all from one sample in a study of blood T cell repertoires in COVID-19. Sequenced by immunoSEQ multiplex PCR; TCRdb stores in-frame clones only, minus some. The sample includes around 63,000 clones, over 60% of them seen just once. Sequences were obtained from peripheral blood. The receptors stem from a woman between 65 and 79 years old with COVID-19, enrolled during active disease. Both conserved end residues are part of each CDR3. A D gene is named only where the DNA matches it firmly. The size of a clone is reported for some rows only, either as once, few or many, or as a class for expanded clones.

J | V | length | size | D | CDR3 | DNA
TRBJ2-3 | TRBV7-2 | 17 | few | NA | CASSLFWSRSSPDTQYF | TGTGCCAGCAGCTTATTTTGGAGCAGATCTAGCCCAGATACGCAGTATTTT
TRBJ1-5 | TRBV29-1 | 13 | NA | NA | CSVRVQWDQPQHF | TGCAGCGTTCGTGTACAGTGGGATCAGCCCCAGCATTTT
TRBJ2-3 | TRBV5-5 | 16 | NA | NA | CASSLVVSGGTDTQYF | TGTGCCAGCAGCTTGGTGGTTTCGGGAGGCACAGATACGCAGTATTTT
TRBJ1-1 | TRBV4-1 | 15 | NA | NA | CASSQDTQRNTEAFF | TGCGCCAGCAGCCAAGATACACAGAGGAACACTGAAGCTTTCTTT
TRBJ2-3 | TRBV7-2 | 17 | few | TRBD2 | CASSLVGSASGGDTQYF | TGTGCCAGCAGCTTAGTCGGGTCGGCTAGCGGGGGAGATACGCAGTATTTT
TRBJ2-3 | TRBV5-6 | 18 | NA | NA | CASSFKQGPRDRTDTQYF | TGTGCCAGCAGCTTTAAACAGGGACCGAGGGATAGGACAGATACGCAGTATTTT
TRBJ2-3 | TRBV5-4 | 13 | NA | NA | CASSQDPSGTQYF | TGTGCCAGCAGCCAAGACCCGTCGGGTACGCAGTATTTT
TRBJ2-1 | TRBV4-3 | 18 | NA | TRBD2 | CASSQDWGVAGGYNEQFF | TGCGCCAGCAGCCAAGATTGGGGGGTAGCGGGAGGTTACAATGAGCAGTTCTTC
TRBJ2-3 | TRBV6-2/TRBV6-3 | 16 | few | TRBD2 | CASSYASGRSTDTQYF | TGTGCCAGCAGTTACGCTAGCGGGAGGAGCACAGATACGCAGTATTTT
TRBJ1-2 | TRBV7-2 | 15 | NA | TRBD1 | CASSPTGAANYGYTF | TGTGCCAGCAGCCCTACAGGGGCAGCTAACTATGGCTACACCTTC
TRBJ2-1 | TRBV7-9 | 15 | NA | TRBD2 | CASSPVGGGVNEQFF | TGTGCCAGCAGCCCAGTGGGCGGGGGGGTGAATGAGCAGTTCTTC
TRBJ2-3 | TRBV6-5 | 15 | few | NA | CASSYGGRLGDTQYF | TGTGCCAGCAGTTATGGAGGCCGCTTAGGGGATACGCAGTATTTT
TRBJ1-6 | TRBV6-5 | 13 | NA | TRBD1 | CASSWDRNSPLHF | TGTGCCAGCAGCTGGGACAGGAATTCACCCCTCCACTTT
TRBJ2-1 | TRBV7-2 | 15 | once | TRBD2 | CASSLGSGGYNEQFF | TGTGCCAGCAGCTTAGGTAGCGGGGGATACAATGAGCAGTTCTTC
TRBJ2-3 | TRBV14 | 15 | NA | NA | CASSNRPGSADTQYF | TGTGCCAGCAGCAACCGCCCGGGTTCCGCAGATACGCAGTATTTT
TRBJ2-1 | TRBV7-8 | 12 | NA | NA | CASSHIYNEQFF | TGTGCCAGCAGCCACATCTACAATGAGCAGTTCTTC
TRBJ2-2 | TRBV7-8 | 17 | NA | TRBD2 | CASSSRLAGDGTGELFF | TGTGCCAGCAGTTCTCGACTAGCGGGAGACGGCACCGGGGAGCTGTTTTTT
TRBJ1-3 | TRBV6-9 | 19 | NA | TRBD1 | CASSYPDRRWALIGNTIYF | TGTGCCAGCAGTTACCCGGACAGGCGATGGGCTCTCATCGGAAACACCATATATTTT
TRBJ2-3 | TRBV7-6 | 16 | NA | TRBD2 | CASSLGAGGSTDTQYF | TGTGCCAGCAGCTTAGGAGCGGGAGGATCGACAGATACGCAGTATTTT
TRBJ1-1 | TRBV29-1 | 13 | NA | TRBD1 | CSVGGTGGTEAFF | TGCAGCGTTGGAGGGACAGGGGGCACTGAAGCTTTCTTT
TRBJ2-1 | TRBV11-2 | 13 | once | NA | CASSSSLAGVQFF | TGTGCCAGCAGCTCCTCGCTAGCAGGGGTTCAGTTCTTC
TRBJ2-3 | TRBV6-6 | 16 | NA | NA | CASSYFGLSQGGTQYF | TGTGCCAGCAGTTACTTCGGACTGAGCCAGGGAGGTACGCAGTATTTT
TRBJ1-5 | TRBV7-8 | 16 | NA | TRBD1 | CASSARQGYSNQPQHF | TGTGCCAGCAGCGCAAGACAGGGGTATAGCAATCAGCCCCAGCATTTT
TRBJ1-1 | TRBV18 | 15 | NA | TRBD1 | CASSFSTGMNTEAFF | TGTGCCAGCTCATTCTCGACAGGGATGAACACTGAAGCTTTCTTT
TRBJ2-3 | TRBV7-2 | 14 | NA | NA | CASSFGTLTDTQYF | TGTGCCAGCAGCTTTGGGACTCTCACAGATACGCAGTATTTT
TRBJ2-6 | TRBV7-9 | 15 | few | NA | CASSGRRSGANVLTF | TGTGCCAGCAGCGGCCGGAGGTCTGGGGCCAACGTCCTGACTTTC
TRBJ1-4 | TRBV7-9 | 15 | NA | TRBD1 | CASSRGTGMSEKLFF | TGTGCCAGCAGCAGAGGGACAGGGATGAGTGAAAAACTGTTTTTT
TRBJ2-1 | TRBV24-1 | 15 | NA | NA | CATSGGPRGPDEQFF | TGTGCCACCAGTGGAGGCCCCAGGGGTCCCGATGAGCAGTTCTTC
TRBJ2-5 | TRBV19 | 14 | few | NA | CASRPEGRAETQYF | TGTGCCAGTAGGCCGGAGGGGCGCGCGGAGACCCAGTACTTC
TRBJ1-2 | TRBV6-2/TRBV6-3 | 12 | few | NA | CASSQAGYGYTF | TGTGCCAGCAGCCAAGCAGGGTATGGCTACACCTTC
TRBJ1-2 | TRBV9 | 14 | NA | NA | CASSVLDRGYGYTF | TGTGCCAGCAGCGTCCTCGATAGGGGTTATGGCTACACCTTC
TRBJ2-5 | TRBV11-1 | 16 | NA | TRBD1 | CASSYGTALRKETQYF | TGTGCCAGCAGCTACGGGACAGCCCTAAGGAAAGAGACCCAGTACTTC
TRBJ1-3 | TRBV5-1 | 14 | NA | NA | CASSLVSPADTIYF | TGCGCCAGCAGCTTGGTTTCACCGGCGGACACCATATATTTT
TRBJ1-4 | TRBV2 | 13 | NA | NA | CASSRQIGEKLFF | TGTGCCAGCAGCCGACAGATAGGTGAAAAACTGTTTTTT
TRBJ1-1 | TRBV6-1 | 17 | NA | NA | CASSARQGWELNTEAFF | TGTGCCAGCAGTGCCCGGCAGGGGTGGGAGCTGAACACTGAAGCTTTCTTT
TRBJ1-2 | TRBV27 | 13 | NA | NA | CASSFGTNYGYTF | TGTGCCAGCAGTTTCGGGACTAACTATGGCTACACCTTC
TRBJ1-3 | TRBV2 | 16 | NA | TRBD1 | CASSPGTGRGGNTIYF | TGTGCCAGCAGTCCCGGGACAGGGAGAGGCGGAAACACCATATATTTT
TRBJ2-4 | TRBV5-1 | 14 | NA | NA | CASSLVSGENIQYF | TGCGCCAGCAGCTTGGTCTCAGGGGAAAACATTCAGTACTTC
TRBJ1-6 | TRBV4-2 | 13 | few | NA | CASSQSDRPALHF | TGTGCCAGCAGCCAATCAGACAGGCCCGCCCTCCACTTT
TRBJ1-1 | TRBV10-3 | 15 | NA | NA | CAISDQGAGLAEAFF | TGTGCCATCAGTGATCAGGGCGCGGGGTTGGCTGAAGCTTTCTTT
TRBJ2-1 | TRBV27 | 15 | few | TRBD1 | CASSSRDRTYNEQFF | TGTGCCAGCAGTTCCCGGGACAGGACCTACAATGAGCAGTTCTTC
TRBJ1-1 | TRBV5-1 | 13 | NA | NA | CASSGPPDTEAFF | TGCGCCAGCAGCGGTCCCCCGGACACTGAAGCTTTCTTT
TRBJ2-7 | TRBV6-5 | 15 | NA | TRBD1 | CASRTGTVNSYEQYF | TGTGCCAGCAGGACAGGGACAGTAAACTCCTACGAGCAGTACTTC
TRBJ1-2 | TRBV4-3 | 16 | once | NA | CASSQDNPGYYYGYTF | TGCGCCAGCAGCCAAGATAATCCGGGATACTACTATGGCTACACCTTC
TRBJ2-3 | TRBV19 | 15 | NA | TRBD1 | CASSPGQLSTDTQYF | TGTGCCAGTAGTCCGGGACAGCTCTCCACAGATACGCAGTATTTT
TRBJ1-1 | TRBV20-1 | 11 | NA | NA | CSAGQNTEAFF | TGCAGTGCTGGGCAGAACACTGAAGCTTTCTTT
TRBJ2-3 | TRBV14 | 16 | few | NA | CASSQESAGAKDTQYF | TGTGCCAGCAGCCAAGAGTCGGCGGGGGCGAAAGATACGCAGTATTTT
TRBJ1-1 | TRBV10-3 | 13 | NA | NA | CAISSGSATEAFF | TGTGCCATCTCTTCGGGGTCGGCCACTGAAGCTTTCTTT
TRBJ2-5 | TRBV7-2 | 13 | few | NA | CASSLARQETQYF | TGTGCCAGCAGCTTAGCCCGTCAGGAGACCCAGTACTTC
TRBJ1-5 | TRBV6-5 | 15 | NA | NA | CASGGGTSFAQPQHF | TGTGCCAGCGGAGGAGGGACGTCTTTTGCTCAGCCCCAGCATTTT
TRBJ1-2 | TRBV7-2 | 16 | NA | TRBD1 | CASSLFPGGLEDGYTF | TGTGCCAGCAGCTTATTCCCAGGGGGGTTAGAAGATGGCTACACCTTC
TRBJ2-5 | TRBV5-4 | 17 | NA | NA | CASSLGGRGKNQETQYF | TGTGCCAGCAGCTTGGGAGGGCGAGGCAAGAACCAAGAGACCCAGTACTTC
TRBJ2-4 | TRBV9 | 15 | NA | TRBD1 | CASSEGGLTKNIQYF | TGTGCCAGCAGCGAAGGGGGCTTAACCAAAAACATTCAGTACTTC
TRBJ2-2 | TRBV11-2 | 13 | medium-sized | TRBD1 | CASSSWDSGELFF | TGTGCCAGCAGTAGCTGGGACAGCGGGGAGCTGTTTTTT
TRBJ2-3 | TRBV25-1 | 16 | NA | TRBD1 | CASSEYGRTGKDTQYF | TGTGCCAGCAGTGAATACGGGCGGACAGGGAAGGATACGCAGTATTTT
TRBJ1-3 | TRBV7-9 | 15 | many | NA | CASSPLRVTGNTIYF | TGTGCCAGCAGCCCCCTCCGGGTAACTGGAAACACCATATATTTT
TRBJ2-1 | TRBV9 | 13 | NA | NA | CASSVGRRDEQFF | TGTGCCAGCAGCGTAGGGCGGCGGGATGAGCAGTTCTTC
TRBJ2-1 | TRBV3-1/TRBV3-2 | 16 | NA | TRBD2 | CASSPGTSGGANEQFF | TGTGCCAGCAGCCCGGGGACTAGCGGGGGGGCGAATGAGCAGTTCTTC
TRBJ1-2 | TRBV2 | 15 | NA | NA | CASSEDRETNYGYTF | TGTGCCAGCAGTGAGGACCGGGAGACTAACTATGGCTACACCTTC
TRBJ1-1 | TRBV7-8 | 13 | few | TRBD1 | CATRQGMNTEAFF | TGTGCCACCCGACAGGGTATGAACACTGAAGCTTTCTTT